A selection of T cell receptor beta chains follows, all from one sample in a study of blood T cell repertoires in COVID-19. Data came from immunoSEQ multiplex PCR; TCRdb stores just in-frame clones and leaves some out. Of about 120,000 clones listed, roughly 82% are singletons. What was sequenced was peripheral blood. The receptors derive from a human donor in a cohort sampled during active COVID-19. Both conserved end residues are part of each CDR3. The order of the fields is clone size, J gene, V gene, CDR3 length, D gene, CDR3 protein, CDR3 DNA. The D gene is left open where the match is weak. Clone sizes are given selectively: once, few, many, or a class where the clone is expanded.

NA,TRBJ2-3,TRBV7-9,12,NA,CAIPGVTDTQYF,TGTGCCATCCCGGGAGTCACAGATACGCAGTATTTT
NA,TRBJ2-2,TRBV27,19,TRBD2,CASSSSSGAGHKLSGELFF,TGTGCCAGCAGTTCGTCTAGCGGGGCGGGGCACAAGCTGAGCGGGGAGCTGTTTTTT
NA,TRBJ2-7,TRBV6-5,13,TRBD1,CASRLKTGIGQYF,TGTGCCAGCAGACTAAAGACAGGGATAGGGCAGTACTTC
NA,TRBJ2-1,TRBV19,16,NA,CASSDPGASGYNEQFF,TGTGCCAGTAGTGACCCAGGGGCCTCGGGCTACAATGAGCAGTTCTTC
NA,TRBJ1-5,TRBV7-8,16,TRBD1,CASSPGQGFSNQPQHF,TGTGCCAGCAGCCCAGGACAGGGATTTTCCAATCAGCCCCAGCATTTT
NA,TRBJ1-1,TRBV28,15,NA,CAISGALGGGTEAFF,TGTGCCATATCAGGGGCCCTCGGGGGGGGAACTGAAGCTTTCTTT
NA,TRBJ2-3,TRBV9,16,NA,CASSVGYGGSTDTQYF,TGTGCCAGCAGCGTAGGGTACGGGGGAAGCACAGATACGCAGTATTTT
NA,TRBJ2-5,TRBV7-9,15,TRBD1,CASSPSGQGTETQYF,TGTGCCAGCAGCCCATCCGGACAGGGGACGGAGACCCAGTACTTC
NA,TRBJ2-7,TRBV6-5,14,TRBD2,CASSYGREGYEQYF,TGTGCCAGCAGTTACGGCAGGGAGGGCTACGAGCAGTACTTC
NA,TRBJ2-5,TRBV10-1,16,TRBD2,CASSESGAGGGETQYF,TGCGCCAGCAGTGAGTCCGGAGCGGGGGGCGGAGAGACCCAGTACTTC
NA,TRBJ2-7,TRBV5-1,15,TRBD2,CASSLQGGGADEQYF,TGCGCCAGCAGCCTCCAGGGCGGGGGGGCGGATGAGCAGTACTTC
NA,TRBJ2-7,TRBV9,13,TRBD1,CASSGDRGLEQYF,TGTGCCAGCAGCGGCGACAGGGGGCTTGAGCAGTACTTC
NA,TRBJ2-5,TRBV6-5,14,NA,CASSVLGGLETQYF,TGTGCCAGCAGCGTCTTAGGCGGCCTGGAGACCCAGTACTTC
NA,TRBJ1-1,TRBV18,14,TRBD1,CASSQGQENTEAFF,TGTGCCAGCTCACAGGGACAGGAGAACACTGAAGCTTTCTTT
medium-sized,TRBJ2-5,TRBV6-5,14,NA,CASSQQGEEETQYF,TGTGCCAGCAGTCAACAGGGTGAGGAAGAGACCCAGTACTTC
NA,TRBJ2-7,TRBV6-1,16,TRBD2,CASSVVASGGAYEQYF,TGTGCCAGCAGTGTCGTCGCTAGCGGGGGGGCCTACGAGCAGTACTTC
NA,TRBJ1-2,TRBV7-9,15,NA,CASSLMQVAQHGYTF,TGTGCCAGCAGCTTAATGCAGGTCGCACAACATGGCTACACCTTC
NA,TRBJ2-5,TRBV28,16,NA,CASSPIRPEVKQAQYF,TGTGCCAGCAGTCCGATTCGTCCGGAGGTAAAGCAGGCCCAGTACTTC
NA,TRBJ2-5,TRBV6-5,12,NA,CAEGDIGETQYF,TGTGCAGAGGGGGACATCGGAGAGACCCAGTACTTC
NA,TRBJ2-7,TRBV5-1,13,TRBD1,CASSWDSPTDQYF,TGCGCCAGCAGCTGGGACAGCCCTACCGATCAGTACTTC
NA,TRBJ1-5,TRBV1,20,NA,CTSSHRDWDRYVRGNQPQHF,TGCACCAGCAGCCACAGGGACTGGGACAGGTATGTGCGAGGCAATCAGCCCCAGCATTTT
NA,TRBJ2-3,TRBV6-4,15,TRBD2,CASSPIAGGTDTQYF,TGTGCCAGCAGTCCGATAGCGGGGGGCACAGATACGCAGTATTTT
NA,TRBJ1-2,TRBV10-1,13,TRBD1,CASSEGTDYGYTF,TGCGCCAGCAGTGAGGGGACAGACTATGGCTACACCTTC
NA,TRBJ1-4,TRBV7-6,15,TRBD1,CASSLGQGAGEKLFF,TGTGCCAGCAGCCTCGGACAGGGGGCCGGTGAAAAACTGTTTTTT
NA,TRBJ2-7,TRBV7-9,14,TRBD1,CASKTGGSLDEQYF,TGTGCCAGCAAGACAGGGGGTTCCCTGGACGAGCAGTACTTC
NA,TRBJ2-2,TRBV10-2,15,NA,CASGGRGTYTGELFF,TGCGCCAGTGGGGGGCGGGGGACCTACACCGGGGAGCTGTTTTTT
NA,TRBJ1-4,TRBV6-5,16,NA,CASSYSRQRANEKLFF,TGTGCCAGCAGTTACTCGAGGCAGAGGGCTAATGAAAAACTGTTTTTT
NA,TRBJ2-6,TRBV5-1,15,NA,CASSGDPSGANVLTF,TGCGCCAGCAGCGGAGACCCTTCTGGGGCCAACGTCCTGACTTTC
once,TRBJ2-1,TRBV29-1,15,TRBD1,CSVEETGWSSYEQFF,TGCAGCGTTGAAGAGACAGGGTGGTCTAGTTATGAGCAGTTCTTC
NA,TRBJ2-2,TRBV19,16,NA,CASSDGTYANTGELFF,TGTGCCAGTAGTGACGGGACTTACGCGAACACCGGGGAGCTGTTTTTT
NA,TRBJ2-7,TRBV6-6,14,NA,CASSYPDTHYEQYF,TGTGCCAGCAGTTACCCCGACACCCACTACGAGCAGTACTTC
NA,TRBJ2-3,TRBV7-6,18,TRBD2,CASSPMLAGPLKVDTQYF,TGTGCCAGCAGCCCCATGCTAGCGGGTCCCCTGAAGGTAGATACGCAGTATTTT
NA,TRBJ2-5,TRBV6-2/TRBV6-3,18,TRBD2,CASSYGLAGDLGSETQYF,TGTGCCAGCAGTTACGGACTAGCGGGGGACCTCGGGTCCGAGACCCAGTACTTC